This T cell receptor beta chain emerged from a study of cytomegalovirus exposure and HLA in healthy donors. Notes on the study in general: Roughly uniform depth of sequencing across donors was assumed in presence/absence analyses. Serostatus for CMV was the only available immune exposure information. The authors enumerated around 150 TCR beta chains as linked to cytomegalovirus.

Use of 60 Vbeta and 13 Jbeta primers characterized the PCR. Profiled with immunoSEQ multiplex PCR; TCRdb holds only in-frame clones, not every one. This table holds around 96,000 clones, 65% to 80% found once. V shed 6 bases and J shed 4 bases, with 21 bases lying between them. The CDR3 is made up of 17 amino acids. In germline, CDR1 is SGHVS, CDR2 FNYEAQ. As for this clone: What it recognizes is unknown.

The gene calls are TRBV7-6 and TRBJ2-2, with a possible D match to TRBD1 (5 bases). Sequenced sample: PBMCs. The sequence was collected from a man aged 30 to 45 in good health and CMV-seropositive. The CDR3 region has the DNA TGTGCCAGCAGTTCCCGGGTGGGGCAGGGAAGCACCGGGGAGCTGTTTTTT. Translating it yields CASSSRVGQGSTGELFF.